This entry is about one T cell receptor (beta chain). Antigen specificity is unknown. Nested PCRs (about 17 and 10 cycles, two total) were applied to TCRalpha and TCRbeta cDNA. TCRdb processed the 5' RACE reads again and assigns one entry to each CDR3 protein, with no DNA. There are about 380,000 distinct CDR3 sequences in the sample, with 2% to 3% held by the top ten. Germline V gene lookup returns CDR1 MNHNS and CDR2 SASEGT. The CDR3 runs to 16 residues. The data derive from a study of monozygotic twins with inflammatory bowel disease. General study results and limits: Twin pairs that were concordant did not differ from discordant pairs in repertoire similarity, possibly from limited power. Variability may have been added to patient repertoires by differing immunosuppressive treatments.

Every single donor had an approximately 2.5 ml blood sample drawn. Sequenced sample: blood. This TCR came from a human donor with ulcerative colitis or Crohn's disease, or a healthy co-twin of an affected twin (not recorded which). The chain employs TRBV6-1 and TRBJ2-3; TCRdb returns TRBD2, unconfirmable since there is no DNA. The CDR3 is CASTYSGGRRFHTQYF.